The TCR beta chain described here comes from a study of beta chain features in type 1 diabetes. Whole-study results and caveats: There was a possibility that cDNA sequencing over-represented cells with high TCR expression. For patients, the naive, central memory and Treg TCRB repertoires appeared more alike than for healthy donors. Moderate but significant shortening of TCRB CDR3s was recorded in all four CD4+ subsets from Type 1 diabetes patients.

One heparinised blood draw averaging approximately 100 mL was given by each donor. This clone showed up just a few times. Its antigen remains unknown. The entirety of the isolated RNA underwent reverse transcription, so expressed TCRB transcripts were sequenced. TCRdb's copy holds only in-frame clones and misses some; the assay was immunoSEQ multiplex PCR. Among approximately 280,000 clones, 15% were seen once, and the ten largest hold approximately 0.015%. The receptor's source is a man younger than 35 with type 1 diabetes. The source material was naive CD4+ T cells from blood.

The CDR3 spells CASSGSASGVTDTQYF. Written as DNA, the CDR3 is TGTGCCAGCAGTGGGTCCGCTAGCGGCGTCACAGATACGCAGTATTTT. This rearrangement joins TRBV2 to TRBJ2-3, with 7 bases lining up with TRBD2. This CDR3 is built from 16 residues. The ends lost 4 bases at V and 2 bases at J; junction bases unmatched: 9. CDR1 and CDR2 (germline): SNHLY, FYNNEI. The full variable domain, its missing parts supplied by reference TRBV2 and TRBJ2-3, is EPEVTQTPSHQVTQMGQEVILRCVPISNHLYFYWYRQILGQKVEFLVSFYNNEISEKSEIFDDQFSVERPDGSNFTLKIRSTKLEDSAMYFCASSGSASGVTDTQYFGPGTRLTVL.